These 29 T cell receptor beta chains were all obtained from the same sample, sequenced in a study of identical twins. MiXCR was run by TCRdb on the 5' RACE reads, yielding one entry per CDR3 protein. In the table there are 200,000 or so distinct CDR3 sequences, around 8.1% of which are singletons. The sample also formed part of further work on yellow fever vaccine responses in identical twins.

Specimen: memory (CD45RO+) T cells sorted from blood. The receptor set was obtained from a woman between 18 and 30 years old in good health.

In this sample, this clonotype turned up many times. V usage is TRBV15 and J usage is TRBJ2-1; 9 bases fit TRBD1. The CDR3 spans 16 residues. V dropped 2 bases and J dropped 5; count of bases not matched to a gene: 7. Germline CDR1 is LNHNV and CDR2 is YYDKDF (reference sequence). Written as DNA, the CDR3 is TGTGCCACCAGCAGACTACAGGGGGCCTTCAACAATGAGCAGTTCTTC. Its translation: CATSRLQGAFNNEQFF.

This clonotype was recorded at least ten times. The CDR3 loop reads CASSGDPGGLGEKLFF. The CDR3 nucleotides read TGTGCCAGCAGCGGGGATCCAGGGGGCCTAGGAGAAAAACTGTTTTTT. The V and J genes are TRBV7-9 and TRBJ1-4; 8 bases fit TRBD1. Germline lookup yields CDR1 SEHNR and CDR2 FQNEAQ (reference sequence). Losses at the gene ends were 5 bases for V and 8 bases for J; bases not matched to a gene: 13. The CDR3 extends over 16 amino acids.

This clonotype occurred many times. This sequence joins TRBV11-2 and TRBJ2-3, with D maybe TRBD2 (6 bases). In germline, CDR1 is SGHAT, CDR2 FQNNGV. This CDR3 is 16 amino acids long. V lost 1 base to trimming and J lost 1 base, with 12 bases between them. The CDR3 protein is CASSLGWDSGTDTQYF. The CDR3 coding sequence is TGTGCCAGCAGCTTAGGATGGGACTCCGGCACAGATACGCAGTATTTT. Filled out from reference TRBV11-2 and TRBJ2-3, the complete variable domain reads EAGVAQSPRYKIIEKRQSVAFWCNPISGHATLYWYQQILGQGPKLLIQFQNNGVVDDSQLPKDRFSAERLKGVDSTLKIQPAKLEDSAVYLCASSLGWDSGTDTQYFGPGTRLTVL.

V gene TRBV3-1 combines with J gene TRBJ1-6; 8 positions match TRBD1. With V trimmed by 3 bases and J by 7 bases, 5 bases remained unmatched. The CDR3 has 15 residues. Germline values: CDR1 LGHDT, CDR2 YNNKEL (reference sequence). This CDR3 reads CASSQLRQGNSPLHF. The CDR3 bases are TGTGCCAGCAGCCAGTTAAGACAGGGGAATTCACCCCTCCACTTT.

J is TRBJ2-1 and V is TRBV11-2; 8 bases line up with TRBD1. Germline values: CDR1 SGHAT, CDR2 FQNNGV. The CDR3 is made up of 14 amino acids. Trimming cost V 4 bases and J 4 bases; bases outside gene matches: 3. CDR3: CASSSGTGYNEQFF. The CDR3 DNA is TGTGCCAGCAGCTCCGGGACAGGTTACAATGAGCAGTTCTTC.

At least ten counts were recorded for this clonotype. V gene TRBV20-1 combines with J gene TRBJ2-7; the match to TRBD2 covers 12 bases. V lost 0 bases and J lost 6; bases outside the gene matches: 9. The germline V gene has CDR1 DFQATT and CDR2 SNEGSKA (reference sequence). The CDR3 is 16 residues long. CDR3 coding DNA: TGCAGTGCTAGAGATCCCTCGACTAGCGGGAGTGGCGAGCAGTACTTC. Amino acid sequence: CSARDPSTSGSGEQYF.

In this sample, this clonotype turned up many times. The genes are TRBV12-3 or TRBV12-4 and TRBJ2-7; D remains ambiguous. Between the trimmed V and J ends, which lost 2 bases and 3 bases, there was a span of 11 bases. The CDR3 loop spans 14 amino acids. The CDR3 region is CASSLWGKIYEQYF. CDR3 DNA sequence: TGTGCCAGCAGTTTATGGGGAAAGATCTACGAGCAGTACTTC.

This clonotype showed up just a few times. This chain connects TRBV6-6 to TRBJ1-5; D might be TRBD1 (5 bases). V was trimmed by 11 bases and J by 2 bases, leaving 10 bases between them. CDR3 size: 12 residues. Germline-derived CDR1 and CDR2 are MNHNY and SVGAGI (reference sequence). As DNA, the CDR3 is TGTGCCGGGGGTTTGGGCAATCAGCCCCAGCATTTT. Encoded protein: CAGGLGNQPQHF.

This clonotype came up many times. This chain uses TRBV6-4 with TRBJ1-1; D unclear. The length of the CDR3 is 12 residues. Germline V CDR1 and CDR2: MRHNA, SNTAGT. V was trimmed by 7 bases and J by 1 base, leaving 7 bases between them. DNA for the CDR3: TGTGCCAGCAAGAACGGGAACACTGAAGCTTTCTTT. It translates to CASKNGNTEAFF.

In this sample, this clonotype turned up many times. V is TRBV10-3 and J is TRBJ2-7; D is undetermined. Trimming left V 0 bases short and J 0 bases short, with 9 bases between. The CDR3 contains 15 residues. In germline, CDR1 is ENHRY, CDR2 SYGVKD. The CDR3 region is CAISESPASSYEQYF. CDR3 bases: TGTGCCATCAGTGAGTCGCCAGCAAGCTCCTACGAGCAGTACTTC.

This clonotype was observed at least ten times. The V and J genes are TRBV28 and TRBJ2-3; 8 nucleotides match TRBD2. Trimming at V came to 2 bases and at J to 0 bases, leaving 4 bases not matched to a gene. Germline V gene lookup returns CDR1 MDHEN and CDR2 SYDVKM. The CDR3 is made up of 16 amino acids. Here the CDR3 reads CASSLKSSGSTDTQYF. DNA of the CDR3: TGTGCCAGCAGTTTAAAGTCTAGCGGGAGCACAGATACGCAGTATTTT.

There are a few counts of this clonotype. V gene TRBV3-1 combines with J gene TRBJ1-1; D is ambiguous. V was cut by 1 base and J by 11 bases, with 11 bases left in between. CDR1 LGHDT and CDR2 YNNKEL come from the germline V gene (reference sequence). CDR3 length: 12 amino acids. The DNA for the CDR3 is TGTGCCAGCAGCCAAGGAAAAGGGTTGGCTTTCTTT. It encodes CASSQGKGLAFF.

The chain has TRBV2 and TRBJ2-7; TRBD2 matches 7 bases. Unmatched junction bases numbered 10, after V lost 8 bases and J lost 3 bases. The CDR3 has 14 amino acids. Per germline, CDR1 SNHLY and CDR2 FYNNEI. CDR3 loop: CASVRGGVIYEQYF. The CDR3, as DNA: TGTGCCAGCGTTCGTGGGGGGGTTATCTACGAGCAGTACTTC.

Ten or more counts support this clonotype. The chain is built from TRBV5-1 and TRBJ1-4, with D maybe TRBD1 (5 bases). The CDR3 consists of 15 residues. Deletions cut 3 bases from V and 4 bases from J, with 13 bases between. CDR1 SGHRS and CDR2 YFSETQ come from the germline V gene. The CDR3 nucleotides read TGCGCCAGCAGCTCCGGTCGGGGGGGTAATGAAAAACTGTTTTTT. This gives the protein CASSSGRGGNEKLFF.

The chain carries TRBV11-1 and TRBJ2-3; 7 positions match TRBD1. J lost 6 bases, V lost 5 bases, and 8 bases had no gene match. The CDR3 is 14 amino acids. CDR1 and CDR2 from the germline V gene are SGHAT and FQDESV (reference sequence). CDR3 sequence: CASSRTGVMDTQYF. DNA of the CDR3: TGTGCCAGCAGCCGGACAGGAGTCATGGATACGCAGTATTTT.

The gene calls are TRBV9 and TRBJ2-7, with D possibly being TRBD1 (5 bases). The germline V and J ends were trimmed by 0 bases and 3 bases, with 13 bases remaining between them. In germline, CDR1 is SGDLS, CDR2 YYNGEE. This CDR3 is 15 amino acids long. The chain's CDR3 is CASSVGPDRNYEQYF. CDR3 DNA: TGTGCCAGCAGCGTAGGCCCCGACAGAAACTACGAGCAGTACTTC. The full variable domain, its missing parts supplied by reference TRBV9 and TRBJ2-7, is DSGVTQTPKHLITATGQRVTLRCSPRSGDLSVYWYQQSLDQGLQFLIQYYNGEERAKGNILERFSAQQFPDLHSELNLSSLELGDSALYFCASSVGPDRNYEQYFGPGTRLTVT.

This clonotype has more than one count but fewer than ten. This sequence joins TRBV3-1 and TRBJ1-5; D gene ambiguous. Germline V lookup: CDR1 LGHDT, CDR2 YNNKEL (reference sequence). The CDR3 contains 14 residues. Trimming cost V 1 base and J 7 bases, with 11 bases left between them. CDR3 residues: CASSQGAGSQPQHF. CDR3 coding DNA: TGTGCCAGCAGCCAAGGGGCAGGATCCCAGCCCCAGCATTTT.

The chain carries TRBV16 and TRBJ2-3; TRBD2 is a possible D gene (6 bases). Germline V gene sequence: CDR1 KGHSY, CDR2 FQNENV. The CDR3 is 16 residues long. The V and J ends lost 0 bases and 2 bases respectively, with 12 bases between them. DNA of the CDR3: TGTGCCAGCAGCCAATCTCGGGGACTTCTCACAGATACGCAGTATTTT. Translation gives CASSQSRGLLTDTQYF.

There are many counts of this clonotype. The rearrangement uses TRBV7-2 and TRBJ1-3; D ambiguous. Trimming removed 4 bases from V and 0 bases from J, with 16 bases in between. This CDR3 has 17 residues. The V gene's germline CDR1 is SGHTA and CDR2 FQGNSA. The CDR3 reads CASSSNSPGFSGNTIYF. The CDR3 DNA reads TGTGCCAGCAGCTCCAACTCCCCGGGATTCTCTGGAAACACCATATATTTT.

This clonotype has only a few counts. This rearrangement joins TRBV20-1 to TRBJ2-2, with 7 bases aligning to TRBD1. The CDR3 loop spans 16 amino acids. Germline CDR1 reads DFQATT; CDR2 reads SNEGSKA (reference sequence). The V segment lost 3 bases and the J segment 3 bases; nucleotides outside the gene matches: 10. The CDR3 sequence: CSASSRQGFYTGELFF. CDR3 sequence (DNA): TGCAGTGCTAGTTCCCGACAGGGTTTCTACACCGGGGAGCTGTTTTTT.

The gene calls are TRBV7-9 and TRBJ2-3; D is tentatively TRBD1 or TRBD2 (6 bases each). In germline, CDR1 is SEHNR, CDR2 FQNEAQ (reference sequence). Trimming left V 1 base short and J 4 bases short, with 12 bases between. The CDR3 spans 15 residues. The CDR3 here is CASSLEGGGADTQYF. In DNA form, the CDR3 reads TGTGCCAGCAGCTTAGAAGGAGGGGGAGCAGATACGCAGTATTTT. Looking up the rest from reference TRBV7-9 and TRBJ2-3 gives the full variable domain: DTGVSQNPRHKITKRGQNVTFRCDPISEHNRLYWYRQTLGQGPEFLTYFQNEAQLEKSRLLSDRFSAERPKGSFSTLEIQRTEQGDSAMYLCASSLEGGGADTQYFGPGTRLTVL.

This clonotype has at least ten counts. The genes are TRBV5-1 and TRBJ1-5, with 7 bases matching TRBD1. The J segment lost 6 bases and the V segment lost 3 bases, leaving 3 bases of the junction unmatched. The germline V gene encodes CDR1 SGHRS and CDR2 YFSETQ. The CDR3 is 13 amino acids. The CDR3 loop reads CASSSTGAQPQHF. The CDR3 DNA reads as TGCGCCAGCAGCTCAACAGGGGCTCAGCCCCAGCATTTT.

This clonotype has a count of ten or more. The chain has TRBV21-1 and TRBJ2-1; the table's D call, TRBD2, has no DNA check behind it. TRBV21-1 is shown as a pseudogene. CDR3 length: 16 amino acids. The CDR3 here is CASSRYSGRACDEQFF. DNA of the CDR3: TGTGCCAGCAGCAGGTATAGCGGGAGGGCCTGCGATGAGCAGTTCTTC.

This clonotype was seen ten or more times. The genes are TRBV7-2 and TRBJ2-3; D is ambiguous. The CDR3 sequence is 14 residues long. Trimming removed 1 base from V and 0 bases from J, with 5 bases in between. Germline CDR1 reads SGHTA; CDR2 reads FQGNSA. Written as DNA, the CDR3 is TGTGCCAGCAGCTTAGGATCAAGCACAGATACGCAGTATTTT. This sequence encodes CASSLGSSTDTQYF. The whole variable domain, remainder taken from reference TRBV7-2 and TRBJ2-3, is GAGVSQSPSNKVTEKGKDVELRCDPISGHTALYWYRQSLGQGLEFLIYFQGNSAPDKSGLPSDRFSAERTGGSVSTLTIQRTQQEDSAVYLCASSLGSSTDTQYFGPGTRLTVL.

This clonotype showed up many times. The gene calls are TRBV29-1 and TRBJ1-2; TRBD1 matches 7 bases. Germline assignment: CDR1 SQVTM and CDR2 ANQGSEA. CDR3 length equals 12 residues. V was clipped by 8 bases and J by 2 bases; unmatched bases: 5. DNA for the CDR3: TGCAGCTCACTACAGGGGAACTATGGCTACACCTTC. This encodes CSSLQGNYGYTF.

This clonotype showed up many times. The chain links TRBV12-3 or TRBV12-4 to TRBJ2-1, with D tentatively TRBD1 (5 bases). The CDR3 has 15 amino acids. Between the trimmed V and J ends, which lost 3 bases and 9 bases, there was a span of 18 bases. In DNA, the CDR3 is TGTGCCAGCAGTTTTGAGGAAGCAGGGTTACTTGAGCAGTTCTTC. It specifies CASSFEEAGLLEQFF.

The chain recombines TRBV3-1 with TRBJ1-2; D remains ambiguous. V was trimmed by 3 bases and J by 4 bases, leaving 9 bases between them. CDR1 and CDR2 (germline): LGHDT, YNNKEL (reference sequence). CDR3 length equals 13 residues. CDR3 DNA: TGTGCCAGCAGCCAGACGGGTGGCTATGGCTACACCTTC. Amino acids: CASSQTGGYGYTF.

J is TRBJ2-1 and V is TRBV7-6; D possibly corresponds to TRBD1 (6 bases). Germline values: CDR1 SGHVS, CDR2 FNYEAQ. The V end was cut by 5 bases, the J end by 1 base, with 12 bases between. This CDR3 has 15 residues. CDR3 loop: CASSPRTESYNEQFF. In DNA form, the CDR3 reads TGTGCCAGCAGCCCCCGGACAGAGTCCTACAATGAGCAGTTCTTC.

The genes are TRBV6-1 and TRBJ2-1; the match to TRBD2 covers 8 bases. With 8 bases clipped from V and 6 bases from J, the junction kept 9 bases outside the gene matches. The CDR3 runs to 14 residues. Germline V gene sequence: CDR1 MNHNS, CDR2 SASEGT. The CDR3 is CASRGTSVSNEQFF. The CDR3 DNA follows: TGTGCCAGCCGGGGGACTAGTGTGTCCAATGAGCAGTTCTTC.